This TCR beta chain stems from a study of CD4 T cells in relation to SARS-CoV-2 and coronaviruses. Study conclusions and caveats: Samples before the pandemic and after infection were not matched within any donor.

CEF-cultured naive and memory CD4+ T cell DNA got survey-level sequencing. Libraries were prepared by immunoSEQ multiplex PCR; TCRdb keeps only in-frame clonotypes and omits some of them. The sample shows some 45,000 clones, over 75% of them seen only once. Trimming took 4 bases from V and 2 from J; bases not matched to a gene: 4. The germline V gene has CDR1 SGHTA and CDR2 FQGNSA. The CDR3 consists of 14 residues. On this clone itself: Its antigen remains unknown.

The rearrangement links TRBV7-2 to TRBJ2-7; 8 positions agree with TRBD1. The sample taken for sequencing was naive CD4+ T cells from PBMCs, cultured in vitro. Documented subset: naive CD4+ T cells isolated by negative enrichment. The sequence was obtained from an adult with COVID-19. The CDR3 DNA reads TGTGCCAGCAGCTCAGGACAGGGCCCCTACGAGCAGTACTTC. Amino acid sequence: CASSSGQGPYEQYF.